The 26 T cell receptor beta chains below come from one sample, sequenced in a study of blood T cell repertoires in COVID-19. The data were produced by immunoSEQ multiplex PCR, yet TCRdb's version contains in-frame clones alone and is incomplete. Of 200,000 to 300,000 clones listed, around 89% are singletons. The sample consisted of PBMCs or T cells enriched from blood (not recorded which). The receptors derive from a woman aged 40-49 years with acute COVID-19.

V usage is TRBV12-3 or TRBV12-4 and J usage is TRBJ1-6; no definite D call. Trimming left V 2 bases short and J 7 bases short, with 6 bases between. The CDR3 is made up of 13 amino acids. CDR3 in DNA: TGTGCCAGCAGTTTACGAGGAAATTCACCCCTCCACTTT. This codes for CASSLRGNSPLHF.

The gene calls are TRBV5-1 and TRBJ1-6, with D perhaps TRBD1 (5 bases). There are 16 residues in the CDR3. Germline assignment: CDR1 SGHRS and CDR2 YFSETQ. V dropped 0 bases and J dropped 5 bases, with 12 bases sitting between them. The CDR3 here is CASSLGTNGNNSPLHF. The CDR3 DNA reads as TGCGCCAGCAGCTTGGGGACAAACGGAAATAATTCACCCCTCCACTTT.

This clone was seen just once. This chain joins TRBV30 and TRBJ1-4, with D maybe TRBD1 (5 bases). Trimming removed 3 bases at V and 8 bases at J, with 10 bases between. This CDR3 is built from 12 residues. Germline assignment: CDR1 GTSNPN and CDR2 SVGIG (reference sequence). In nucleotides, the CDR3 is TGTGCCTGGAGGCCTGACAGAGAAAAACTGTTTTTT. Protein: CAWRPDREKLFF.

The rearrangement links TRBV4-3 to TRBJ2-5, with D maybe TRBD2 (6 bases). Looked up from germline, CDR1 is LGHNA and CDR2 is YSLEER. Trimming left V 0 bases short and J 5 bases short, with 13 bases between. The CDR3 length is 15 residues. The DNA for the CDR3 is TGCGCCAGCAGCCAAGATCCGGGGGTAGGGGAGACCCAGTACTTC. It specifies CASSQDPGVGETQYF.

The gene calls are TRBV7-8 and TRBJ2-7, with D perhaps matching TRBD2 (5 bases). CDR1 SGHVS and CDR2 FQNEAQ come from the germline V gene. V was clipped by 1 base and J by 1 base, with 11 bases between them. CDR3 length: 15 residues. CDR3 amino acids: CASSLVRGSSYEQYF. CDR3 coding DNA: TGTGCCAGCAGCTTAGTACGGGGAAGTTCCTACGAGCAGTACTTC.

The chain couples TRBV7-9 to TRBJ2-1; a possible D gene is TRBD2 (5 bases). Trimming cost V 2 bases and J 15 bases, with 23 bases left between them. The CDR3 length is 15 residues. Germline V CDR1 and CDR2: SEHNR, FQNEAQ (reference sequence). The DNA for the CDR3 is TGTGCCAGCAGCTTAAGTGCGGACCAGCGGTTTCCTAGGTTCTTC. It codes for CASSLSADQRFPRFF.

The chain couples TRBV6-5 to TRBJ1-4, with 7 nucleotides matching TRBD1. Germline CDR1 MNHEY, CDR2 SVGAGI. V gave up 6 bases and J gave up 7 bases; unmatched junction bases: 11. The CDR3 totals 15 residues. The CDR3 loop is CASSRQGGGFEKLFF. CDR3 nucleotide sequence: TGTGCCAGCAGCCGCCAGGGGGGCGGATTTGAAAAACTGTTTTTT.

V usage is TRBV6-2 or TRBV6-3 and J usage is TRBJ1-1; 7 bases are shared with TRBD1. The length of the CDR3 is 17 residues. With V trimmed by 4 bases and J by 2 bases, 13 bases remained unmatched. From germline, CDR1 is MNHEY and CDR2 SVGEGT. The CDR3 loop reads CASSSLRDRTFNTEAFF. As DNA, the CDR3 is TGTGCCAGCAGTTCACTCCGGGACAGAACGTTTAACACTGAAGCTTTCTTT.

This clone was observed a single time. The V call is TRBV28, the J call TRBJ2-1, with 8 bases that match TRBD2. The CDR3 is made up of 19 amino acids. Germline V gene sequence: CDR1 MDHEN, CDR2 SYDVKM. V gave up 4 bases and J gave up 6 bases; unmatched junction bases: 20. Written as DNA, the CDR3 is TGTGCCAGCAGTTATTGGGTTAGCGGGACCTCAGATTGGGGCAATGAGCAGTTCTTC. Translating gives CASSYWVSGTSDWGNEQFF.

This clone appeared a single time. V usage is TRBV4-1 and J usage is TRBJ2-3, with TRBD2 identical over 14 bases. With V trimmed by 5 bases and J by 6 bases, 7 bases remained unmatched. This CDR3 has 16 amino acids. Germline V gene lookup returns CDR1 MGHRA and CDR2 YSYEKL. The CDR3 spells CASSTRTSGRLDTQYF. DNA of the CDR3: TGCGCCAGCAGCACTAGGACTAGCGGGAGGTTGGATACGCAGTATTTT.

The chain is built from TRBV11-2 and TRBJ2-3; 10 bases agree with TRBD2. The J segment lost 6 bases and the V segment lost 2 bases, leaving 5 bases of the junction unmatched. The CDR3 totals 15 residues. Germline V gene data show CDR1 as SGHAT and CDR2 as FQNNGV. CDR3 region: CASSLLAGEGDTQYF. As DNA, the CDR3 is TGTGCCAGCAGCTTACTAGCGGGAGAAGGTGATACGCAGTATTTT.

DNA for the CDR3: TGTGCCAGCACGTACATGGGAGGCAATCAGCCCCAGCATTTT. Amino acid sequence: CASTYMGGNQPQHF. The chain uses TRBV28 and TRBJ1-5; D gene uncertain. Trimming took off 7 bases at V and 2 bases at J, with 12 bases between the two ends. This CDR3 spans 14 amino acids. Per germline, CDR1 MDHEN and CDR2 SYDVKM.

In this sample, this clone turned up once. This chain uses TRBV6-5 with TRBJ1-2, with D tentatively TRBD1 (5 bases). The germline CDR1 and CDR2 sequences are MNHEY and SVGAGI. CDR3 length: 16 amino acids. V lost 0 bases, J lost 2 bases, and 13 bases lay in between. The CDR3 spells CASSYSFGAENYGYTF. CDR3 coding DNA: TGTGCCAGCAGTTACTCGTTTGGGGCAGAGAACTATGGCTACACCTTC.

V and J are TRBV20-1 and TRBJ2-1, with 7 nucleotides matching TRBD2. The CDR3 length is 10 residues. Germline V lookup: CDR1 DFQATT, CDR2 SNEGSKA (reference sequence). The CDR3 protein is CRELAYEQFF. The CDR3 nucleotides read TGCAGGGAACTAGCGTATGAGCAGTTCTTC.

Regarding this clone: The junction does not match germline at one end; this may be a read error. The rearrangement links TRBV4-1 to TRBJ1-6; TRBD1 might be the D (6 bases). The CDR3 is made up of 14 amino acids. Germline V gene lookup returns CDR1 MGHRA and CDR2 YSYEKL. Written as DNA, the CDR3 is TGCCCCAGCAGCCGCCAGGGGTCGGATTCACCCCTCCACTTT. It yields the protein CPSSRQGSDSPLHF.

The chain uses TRBV28 and TRBJ1-6; a possible D gene is TRBD1 (5 bases). Deletions cut 10 bases from V and 7 bases from J, with 20 bases between. In germline, CDR1 is MDHEN, CDR2 SYDVKM. The CDR3 spans 15 residues. The CDR3 DNA reads TGTGCCACCCTTTGGTCCGGACACGGAAATTCACCCCTCCACTTT. Protein sequence: CATLWSGHGNSPLHF.

This chain connects TRBV2 to TRBJ2-4; D not certain. Trimming took 3 bases from V and 7 from J, leaving 4 bases between them. This CDR3 has 11 amino acids. Per the germline V gene, CDR1 is SNHLY and CDR2 is FYNNEI. In DNA, the CDR3 is TGTGCCAGCAGTGAGAGGAACATTCAGTACTTC. This sequence encodes CASSERNIQYF. The full variable domain, completed using reference TRBV2 and TRBJ2-4, is EPEVTQTPSHQVTQMGQEVILRCVPISNHLYFYWYRQILGQKVEFLVSFYNNEISEKSEIFDDQFSVERPDGSNFTLKIRSTKLEDSAMYFCASSERNIQYFGAGTRLSVL.

The sample holds one count of this clone. Other DNA sequences in the sample encode the same CDR3. The chain is built from TRBV15 and TRBJ2-2; the D is unclear. The CDR3 totals 14 residues. CDR1 LNHNV and CDR2 YYDKDF come from the germline V gene (reference sequence). The ends were cut back, 5 bases at V and 1 base at J, with 8 bases in the middle. The CDR3 spells CATSRTENTGELFF. Written as DNA, the CDR3 is TGTGCCACCAGCCGAACAGAGAACACCGGGGAGCTGTTTTTT. The full variable domain, its missing parts supplied by reference TRBV15 and TRBJ2-2, is DAMVIQNPRYQVTQFGKPVTLSCSQTLNHNVMYWYQQKSSQAPKLLFHYYDKDFNNEADTPDNFQSRRPNTSFCFLDIRSPGLGDTAMYLCATSRTENTGELFFGEGSRLTVL.

This clone was detected a few times. The chain is built from TRBV9 and TRBJ2-3, with 7 nucleotides matching TRBD2. The V gene's germline CDR1 is SGDLS and CDR2 YYNGEE. After removal of 4 bases from V and 4 bases from J, the junction contained 15 bases not matched to a gene. The CDR3 runs to 17 residues. DNA for the CDR3: TGTGCCAGCAGCACATCTCGGACGGGGGGACTACCAGATACGCAGTATTTT. It translates to CASSTSRTGGLPDTQYF.

The gene calls are TRBV5-4 and TRBJ2-2; 8 bases are shared with TRBD2. The CDR3 has 15 amino acids. CDR1 and CDR2 (germline): SGHNT, YYREEE (reference sequence). The V segment lost 5 bases and the J segment 6 bases; nucleotides outside the gene matches: 9. The CDR3 is CASSSTGTRSGELFF. The CDR3 DNA sequence: TGTGCCAGCAGTTCGACCGGGACTAGGTCCGGGGAGCTGTTTTTT.

The gene calls are TRBV28 and TRBJ1-1, with TRBD1 as a possible D gene (6 bases). The V end lost 3 bases, the J end lost 0 bases, and 11 bases lay between the germline ends. Germline V lookup: CDR1 MDHEN, CDR2 SYDVKM. CDR3 length: 15 amino acids. CDR3 in DNA: TGTGCCAGCAGTTTGGGGGCAGACATGAACACTGAAGCTTTCTTT. Its translation: CASSLGADMNTEAFF.

The chain is built from TRBV5-4 and TRBJ1-2; 9 positions match TRBD1. The length of the CDR3 is 12 residues. The ends lost 4 bases at V and 8 bases at J; junction bases unmatched: 3. The germline V gene encodes CDR1 SGHNT and CDR2 YYREEE (reference sequence). CDR3 loop: CASSRDRVGYTF. In nucleotides, the CDR3 is TGTGCCAGCAGCAGGGACAGGGTGGGCTACACCTTC.

The chain employs TRBV7-8 and TRBJ2-1; 9 bases fit TRBD2. V was pared by 0 bases and J by 1 base, with 1 base of the junction left unmatched. Germline V gene data show CDR1 as SGHVS and CDR2 as FQNEAQ. This CDR3 has 16 amino acids. Here the CDR3 reads CASSLAAGGSYNEQFF. The CDR3 DNA sequence: TGTGCCAGCAGCTTAGCGGCGGGAGGGTCCTACAATGAGCAGTTCTTC.

The rearrangement uses TRBV28 and TRBJ1-5; TRBD1 matches at 7 bases. J was trimmed by 1 base and V by 8 bases; bases with no gene match: 20. Germline V lookup: CDR1 MDHEN, CDR2 SYDVKM. This CDR3 has 19 amino acids. The CDR3 loop is CASATTIRTGLISNQPQHF. DNA for the CDR3: TGTGCCAGCGCCACTACGATTAGGACAGGCTTAATCAGCAATCAGCCCCAGCATTTT.

The chain carries TRBV6-5 and TRBJ2-3; 8 bases are shared with TRBD2. The CDR3 length is 14 residues. Germline CDR1 is MNHEY and CDR2 is SVGAGI. V was pared by 8 bases and J by 5 bases, with 9 bases of the junction left unmatched. In DNA, the CDR3 is TGTGCCAGCTGGACTAGCACTTCGGTAGATACGCAGTATTTT. Its protein is CASWTSTSVDTQYF.

There are a few counts of this clone. The chain links TRBV11-2 to TRBJ2-5; D not certain. V dropped 1 base and J dropped 5 bases, with 14 bases sitting between them. Germline V lookup: CDR1 SGHAT, CDR2 FQNNGV. This CDR3 spans 15 amino acids. CDR3 sequence (DNA): TGTGCCAGCAGCTTAGGGGTCAGCGTTCGGGAGACCCAGTACTTC. Amino acid sequence: CASSLGVSVRETQYF.